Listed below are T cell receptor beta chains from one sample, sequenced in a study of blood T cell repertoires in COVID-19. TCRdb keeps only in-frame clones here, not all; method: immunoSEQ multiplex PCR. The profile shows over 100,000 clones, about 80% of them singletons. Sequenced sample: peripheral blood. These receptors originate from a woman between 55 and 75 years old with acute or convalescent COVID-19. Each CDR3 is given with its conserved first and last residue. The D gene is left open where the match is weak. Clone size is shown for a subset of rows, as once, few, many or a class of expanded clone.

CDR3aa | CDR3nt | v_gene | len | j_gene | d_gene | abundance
CASSQDQGASGNTIYF | TGTGCCAGCAGCCAAGATCAAGGAGCCTCTGGAAACACCATATATTTT | TRBV4-2 | 16 | TRBJ1-3 | . | .
CASSPQGVGQPQHF | TGTGCCAGCAGTCCTCAGGGGGTTGGTCAGCCCCAGCATTTT | TRBV6-6 | 14 | TRBJ1-5 | TRBD1 | .
CASSLDRGGYNEQFF | TGTGCCAGCAGCTTAGATCGGGGTGGCTACAATGAGCAGTTCTTC | TRBV11-2 | 15 | TRBJ2-1 | . | once
CASSIEPGTWGIQYF | TGTGCCAGTAGTATAGAACCAGGGACATGGGGCATTCAGTACTTC | TRBV19 | 15 | TRBJ2-4 | . | .
CASSIGMGLTEAFF | TGTGCCAGTAGTATAGGTATGGGGCTCACTGAAGCTTTCTTT | TRBV19 | 14 | TRBJ1-1 | . | .
CASSVTSRGRFQPQHF | TGTGCCAGCAGTGTGACAAGCAGGGGGCGATTTCAGCCCCAGCATTTT | TRBV6-4 | 16 | TRBJ1-5 | TRBD1 | .
CASSLTVNTGELFF | TGTGCCAGCAGCTTGACAGTGAACACCGGGGAGCTGTTTTTT | TRBV11-2 | 14 | TRBJ2-2 | . | .
CASSPTTSTDEQFF | TGTGCCAGCTCACCAACGACTTCAACGGATGAGCAGTTCTTC | TRBV18 | 14 | TRBJ2-1 | . | .
CASSVAALTGTDTQYF | TGTGCCAGCAGCGTAGCTGCACTTACCGGCACAGATACGCAGTATTTT | TRBV9 | 16 | TRBJ2-3 | . | .
CASSLQPGQGATQYF | TGTGCCAGCAGCTTACAACCGGGACAGGGGGCCACGCAGTATTTT | TRBV7-3 | 15 | TRBJ2-3 | TRBD1 | once
CASSQQRGGAFF | TGTGCCAGCAGCCAACAACGAGGGGGAGCTTTCTTT | TRBV3-1/TRBV3-2 | 12 | TRBJ1-1 | . | once
CASSSGQLGDEQFF | TGTGCCAGCAGCTCTGGACAGCTCGGGGATGAGCAGTTCTTC | TRBV7-3 | 14 | TRBJ2-1 | . | .
CASSPTWGGSSYEQYF | TGTGCCAGCTCACCAACCTGGGGGGGGAGCTCCTACGAGCAGTACTTC | TRBV18 | 16 | TRBJ2-7 | TRBD2 | .
CASKDGNFEAFF | TGTGCCAGCAAAGACGGGAACTTCGAAGCTTTCTTT | TRBV28 | 12 | TRBJ1-1 | . | .
CASTPGGYGTDTQYF | TGTGCCAGCACCCCAGGGGGGTATGGCACAGATACGCAGTATTTT | TRBV3-1/TRBV3-2 | 15 | TRBJ2-3 | . | .
CASSVDTWAGNTIYF | TGTGCCAGCAGCGTCGACACTTGGGCTGGAAACACCATATATTTT | TRBV9 | 15 | TRBJ1-3 | . | .
CASSLTGGYSETQYF | TGCGCCAGCAGCTTAACAGGGGGTTATTCGGAGACCCAGTACTTC | TRBV5-1 | 15 | TRBJ2-5 | TRBD1 | .
CASSSGQGNSPLHF | TGCGCCAGCAGCTCGGGACAGGGGAATTCACCCCTCCACTTT | TRBV5-1 | 14 | TRBJ1-6 | TRBD1 | .
CASSPSGGHGYTF | TGTGCCAGCAGCCCATCAGGGGGCCACGGCTACACCTTC | TRBV3-1/TRBV3-2 | 13 | TRBJ1-2 | TRBD1 | .
CASSQGPGGYTF | TGTGCCAGCAGTCAGGGCCCTGGGGGCTACACCTTC | TRBV2 | 12 | TRBJ1-2 | . | .
CASMVERNTGELFF | TGTGCCAGCATGGTAGAGAGGAACACCGGGGAGCTGTTTTTT | TRBV2 | 14 | TRBJ2-2 | . | .
CASSRRQGGQPQHF | TGTGCCAGCAGTCGTCGACAGGGTGGGCAGCCCCAGCATTTT | TRBV27 | 14 | TRBJ1-5 | TRBD1 | .
CAIKPGGINYGYTF | TGTGCCATTAAACCGGGGGGCATCAACTATGGCTACACCTTC | TRBV27 | 14 | TRBJ1-2 | . | .
CASKGGSGNQPQHF | TGTGCCAGTAAGGGAGGGTCGGGCAATCAGCCCCAGCATTTT | TRBV19 | 14 | TRBJ1-5 | . | .
CASSIKGQLGGPNYGYTF | TGTGCCAGCAGCATTAAGGGACAGCTCGGGGGACCTAACTATGGCTACACCTTC | TRBV7-6 | 18 | TRBJ1-2 | TRBD1 | .
CASSLAWGDGGYTGELFF | TGTGCCAGCAGTCTGGCTTGGGGCGATGGAGGGTACACCGGGGAGCTGTTTTTT | TRBV11-2 | 18 | TRBJ2-2 | . | .
CASSDSRAPNSPLHF | TGTGCCAGCAGTGACTCGAGGGCCCCTAATTCACCCCTCCACTTT | TRBV6-4 | 15 | TRBJ1-6 | . | few
CASSSAPSGGPYNEQFF | TGTGCCAGCAGCTCCGCCCCTAGCGGGGGGCCTTACAATGAGCAGTTCTTC | TRBV7-3 | 17 | TRBJ2-1 | TRBD2 | .
CASSWTRGGGNEKLFF | TGCGCCAGCAGCTGGACCAGGGGCGGTGGAAATGAAAAACTGTTTTTT | TRBV5-1 | 16 | TRBJ1-4 | . | .
CASTSGVVETTEAFF | TGTGCCAGTACCTCAGGGGTCGTTGAGACCACTGAAGCTTTCTTT | TRBV19 | 15 | TRBJ1-1 | . | .
CASSANGEAFF | TGCGCCAGCAGTGCGAACGGTGAAGCTTTCTTT | TRBV10-1 | 11 | TRBJ1-1 | . | .
CAGGTGSVAEAFF | TGTGCCGGCGGGACAGGTTCAGTGGCTGAAGCTTTCTTT | TRBV6-5 | 13 | TRBJ1-1 | TRBD1 | .
CASSYSSGGNQPQHF | TGTGCCAGCAGTTACTCTTCAGGGGGAAATCAGCCCCAGCATTTT | TRBV6-5 | 15 | TRBJ1-5 | TRBD1 | .
CASSPRHEDNYGYTF | TGCGCCAGCAGCCCGCGACACGAAGATAACTATGGCTACACCTTC | TRBV4-1 | 15 | TRBJ1-2 | . | few
CASSLTAWAVQFF | TGTGCCAGCAGCTTAACTGCGTGGGCAGTACAGTTCTTC | TRBV11-3 | 13 | TRBJ2-1 | . | .
CASMRIYHGNSPLHF | TGTGCCAGCATGAGGATCTACCATGGTAATTCACCCCTCCACTTT | TRBV2 | 15 | TRBJ1-6 | . | .
CASEEEGLHQFF | TGTGCCAGCGAAGAGGAGGGGCTCCACCAGTTCTTC | TRBV2 | 12 | TRBJ2-1 | . | .
CASSLEGAGNTEAFF | TGTGCCAGCAGCTTGGAGGGGGCCGGGAACACTGAAGCTTTCTTT | TRBV5-4 | 15 | TRBJ1-1 | TRBD1 | few
CASSEQGNTEAFF | TGTGCCAGCAGCGAGCAGGGTAACACTGAAGCTTTCTTT | TRBV4-2 | 13 | TRBJ1-1 | . | once
CASSVAPAGESTGELFF | TGTGCCAGCAGCGTAGCCCCAGCGGGGGAGAGCACCGGGGAGCTGTTTTTT | TRBV9 | 17 | TRBJ2-2 | TRBD2 | once
CASSPTRGDTQYF | TGTGCCAGCAGTCCTACCCGGGGGGATACGCAGTATTTT | TRBV6-5 | 13 | TRBJ2-3 | . | once
CASSLAPDSPLHF | TGCGCCAGCAGCTTGGCGCCGGATTCACCCCTCCACTTT | TRBV5-1 | 13 | TRBJ1-6 | . | .